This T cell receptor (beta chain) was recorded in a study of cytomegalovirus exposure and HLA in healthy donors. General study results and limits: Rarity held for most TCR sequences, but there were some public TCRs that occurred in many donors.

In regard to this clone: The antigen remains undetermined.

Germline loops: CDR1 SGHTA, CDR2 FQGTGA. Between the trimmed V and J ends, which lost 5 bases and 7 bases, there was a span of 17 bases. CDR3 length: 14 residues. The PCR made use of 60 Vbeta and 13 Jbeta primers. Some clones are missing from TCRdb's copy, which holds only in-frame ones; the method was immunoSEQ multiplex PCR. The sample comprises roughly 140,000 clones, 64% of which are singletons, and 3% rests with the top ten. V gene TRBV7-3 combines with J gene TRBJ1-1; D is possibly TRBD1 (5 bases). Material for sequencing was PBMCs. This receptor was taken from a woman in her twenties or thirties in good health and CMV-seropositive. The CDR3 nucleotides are TGTGCCAGCAGCCCCACCCAGGGTTCAGTTGAAGCTTTCTTT. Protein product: CASSPTQGSVEAFF.